This T cell receptor (beta chain) comes out of a study of T-cell reconstitution after alpha-beta-depleted transplantation in children. V was shortened by 0 bases and J by 3 bases, with 16 bases between the two germline ends. Germline V lookup: CDR1 SGHVS, CDR2 FQNEAQ. The CDR3 is 17 residues long. A TCRbeta library incorporating unique molecular identifiers was prepared. MiXCR, run by TCRdb on the PCR reads, gives a single entry per CDR3 protein. The table lists approximately 390,000 distinct CDR3 sequences, 11% of them singletons. The TCR originated in a human donor who donated a stem cell graft to a child with acute myeloid leukemia. The sample consisted of PBMCs from the stem cell graft donor, taken from the stem cell graft. The V call is TRBV7-8, the J call TRBJ2-3; either TRBD1 or TRBD2 may fit D (5 bases each). The CDR3: CASSLAFLGTATDTQYF. CDR3 in DNA: TGTGCCAGCAGCTTAGCGTTTCTGGGGACGGCGACAGATACGCAGTATTTT.